Here is one T cell receptor beta chain with its context. Antigen specificity is unknown. The CDR3 consists of 15 residues. V shed 6 bases and J 6 bases; nucleotides not matched to a gene: 14. Germline CDR1 is ENHRY and CDR2 is SYGVKD. This record comes from a study of CD8+ T cells in alopecia areata. Study details: At a dose of 5 to 10 mg twice daily, oral tofacitinib was given to treated patients.

Treatment defined: oral pan-JAK inhibitor, 5-10 mg twice daily. Findings of the study overall: Many expanded lesional clones stayed in scalp and blood while on tofacitinib. Scalp sequencing also captures normal skin's resident alphabeta T cells.

Extraction of RNA preceded its reverse transcription into cDNA, which served as the sequencing template. Generated by immunoSEQ multiplex PCR, the TCRdb table keeps only in-frame clones and is missing some. The table has 170,000 or so clones, around 58% seen once. Sequenced material: CD8+ T cells sorted from blood, taken at week 24, from a patient treated with tofacitinib. The chain joins TRBV10-3 to TRBJ2-7; 7 bases fit TRBD1. The TCR comes from a human donor with alopecia areata. For the CDR3, the DNA is TGTGCCATCAGCAACGGGACAGCTTTAATGGGCGAGCAGTACTTC. Amino acid sequence: CAISNGTALMGEQYF.